This T cell receptor (beta chain) was profiled in a study of neurological immune-mediated disorders. The cDNA was generated by 5'RACE with 10-nucleotide random UMIs. Using its own MiXCR run on the 5' RACE reads, TCRdb lists one record per CDR3 protein. This table holds roughly 61,000 distinct CDR3 sequences, about 10% found once. This CDR3 spans 15 amino acids. Looked up from germline, CDR1 is SGHRS and CDR2 is YFSETQ. Unmatched junction bases numbered 3, after V lost 2 bases and J lost 4 bases. This clonotype was picked up many times. No antigen is known for it. Time point of the sample: longitudinal time-point 1 (baseline). The unsorted libraries were produced from 2 million PBMCs held at -80 C. Study results and limitations: Sharing of CDR3 amino acid sequences among expanded clones across subjects was absent, suggesting private repertoires in all groups.

This receptor was identified in a male donor with HTLV-1-associated myelopathy (HAM/TSP). Sequences were obtained from PBMCs. The rearrangement joins TRBV5-1 to TRBJ2-2, with 9 bases identical to TRBD1. This chain's CDR3 is CASSLGTGTTGELFF. The CDR3 nucleotides read TGCGCCAGCAGCTTAGGGACAGGGACCACCGGGGAGCTGTTTTTT.